This entry concerns a single TCR beta chain. Different DNA sequences within this sample yield the same CDR3. The data were obtained in a study of Ad26.COV2.S vaccination and SARS-CoV-2 variants. Study in general: Participant was drawn from the COV1001 Ad26.COV2.S trial arm. Recipients of Ad26.COV2.S got it intramuscularly, once or twice 56 days apart.

The treatment is: about 20 received Ad26.COV2.S at low or high dose, single or two shots; roughly five received placebo; per-sample allocation not given. Specimen acquisition occurred on day 63 following the initial vaccine or placebo injection. Clones were read by immunoSEQ multiplex PCR, and TCRdb kept only the in-frame ones, dropping some. The repertoire holds 400,000 to 450,000 clones, 75% to 95% seen once, with 10% to 15% in the top ten. Sequenced here: peripheral blood, sampled in a trial of Ad26.COV2.S vaccine versus placebo. The origin of this receptor is a person between 18 and 59 years old who received the Ad26.COV2.S COVID-19 vaccine or a placebo.

CDR3 in amino acids: CASSQTSGETQYF. The CDR3 bases are TGTGCCAGCAGCCAGACTAGCGGGGAGACCCAGTACTTC. This chain connects TRBV3-1 (or the pseudogene TRBV3-2) to TRBJ2-5; 10 bases are a match to TRBD2. Germline V gene sequence: CDR1 LGHDT, CDR2 YNNKEL (reference sequence). The CDR3 extends over 13 amino acids. Losses at the gene ends were 3 bases for V and 5 bases for J; bases not matched to a gene: 0.